What follows are 29 T cell receptor beta chains derived from one specimen sequenced in a study of vaccination and CD4 T cells after COVID-19. TCRdb ran MiXCR on the PCR reads and lists one entry per CDR3 protein. The data show just over 35,000 distinct CDR3 sequences, about 34% seen once. Time point denoted: late sampling 161 to 241 days after vaccination in three convalescent patients. Material: CD4+ T cells from blood, obtained about 7 months after SARS-CoV-2 vaccination. The receptors come from a human donor who had recovered from COVID-19.

This clonotype appeared a few times. This rearrangement joins TRBV6-1 to TRBJ2-1; no clear D. Germline CDR1 reads MNHNS; CDR2 reads SASEGT. The CDR3 runs to 15 residues. V lost 5 bases to trimming and J lost 5 bases, with 16 bases between them. CDR3 sequence (DNA): TGTGCCAGCAGTAAGTCTCCTCTAAGTAACAATGAGCAGTTCTTC. Its translation: CASSKSPLSNNEQFF.

The chain employs TRBV7-9 and TRBJ2-4; the D is unclear. Germline V gene lookup returns CDR1 SEHNR and CDR2 FQNEAQ (reference sequence). V lost 5 bases to trimming and J lost 3 bases, with 23 bases between them. The CDR3 is made up of 18 amino acids. This CDR3 is CASSPLDRTDGGKNIQYF. DNA for the CDR3: TGTGCCAGCAGCCCTCTGGATAGGACCGACGGTGGCAAAAACATTCAGTACTTC.

Worth noting for this clonotype: The junction and the germline gene differ at one end; a read error may be behind it. The CDR3 bases are TGCGCCAGCAGCCAAGATAGCGGGAGTGGCACAGATACGCAGTATTTT. This sequence encodes CASSQDSGSGTDTQYF. The rearrangement joins TRBV7-2 to TRBJ2-3; 9 positions match TRBD2. Germline V gene sequence: CDR1 SGHTA, CDR2 FQGNSA. The CDR3 sequence is 16 residues long.

This clonotype turned up a few times. This chain uses TRBV27 with TRBJ2-7; D perhaps matches TRBD2 (5 bases). This CDR3 region has 13 residues. The ends were cut back, 5 bases at V and 2 bases at J, with 10 bases in the middle. Germline V CDR1 and CDR2: MNHEY, SMNVEV (reference sequence). CDR3 amino acids: CASSGSGTYEQYF. Here the CDR3 DNA reads TGTGCCAGCAGTGGCAGCGGTACCTACGAGCAGTACTTC.

This clonotype is medium-sized by share. The chain recombines TRBV27 with TRBJ2-2; D uncertain. V lost 5 bases, J lost 2 bases, and 9 bases lay in between. CDR1 is MNHEY, CDR2 SMNVEV, per germline (reference sequence). The CDR3 has 14 residues. The CDR3, as DNA: TGTGCCAGCAGTATGCTGCCTAACACCGGGGAGCTGTTTTTT. The encoded protein is CASSMLPNTGELFF.

The chain has TRBV7-9 and TRBJ1-1, with 8 nucleotides matching TRBD1. The CDR3 is 13 amino acids. The V and J ends lost 6 bases and 11 bases, in that order; junction bases with no gene match: 11. The germline CDR1 and CDR2 sequences are SEHNR and FQNEAQ (reference sequence). The CDR3 spells CASSPTTGVVAFF. CDR3 nucleotide sequence: TGTGCCAGCAGTCCTACGACAGGGGTCGTTGCTTTCTTT.

The rearrangement joins TRBV2 to TRBJ1-1; D is undetermined. V was trimmed by 7 bases and J by 0 bases, leaving 15 bases between them. CDR1 and CDR2 (germline): SNHLY, FYNNEI. There are 15 residues in the CDR3. The CDR3 DNA follows: TGTGCCAGCATCGAACTATCTGCCTTGAACACTGAAGCTTTCTTT. It encodes CASIELSALNTEAFF. The whole variable domain, remainder taken from reference TRBV2 and TRBJ1-1, is EPEVTQTPSHQVTQMGQEVILRCVPISNHLYFYWYRQILGQKVEFLVSFYNNEISEKSEIFDDQFSVERPDGSNFTLKIRSTKLEDSAMYFCASIELSALNTEAFFGQGTRLTVV.

This sequence joins TRBV28 and TRBJ2-3; 7 positions agree with TRBD1. The CDR3 sequence is 16 residues long. CDR1 and CDR2 (germline): MDHEN, SYDVKM. Losses at the gene ends were 4 bases for V and 0 bases for J; bases not matched to a gene: 7. The CDR3 nucleotides are TGTGCCAGCAGTTCAGTCCGACAGGGTAGCACAGATACGCAGTATTTT. Translating gives CASSSVRQGSTDTQYF.

V is TRBV2 and J is TRBJ2-1; TRBD2 matches at 11 bases. The CDR3 loop spans 14 amino acids. The ends lost 8 bases at V and 5 bases at J; junction bases unmatched: 5. CDR1 is SNHLY, CDR2 FYNNEI, per germline. CDR3 nucleotide sequence: TGTGCCAGCGTTAGCGGGAGGGCCGACAATGAGCAGTTCTTC. This gives the protein CASVSGRADNEQFF.

The chain carries TRBV27 and TRBJ2-7; D may correspond to TRBD1 or TRBD2 (5 bases each). Trimming cost V 5 bases and J 7 bases, with 21 bases left between them. Germline CDR1 and CDR2: MNHEY and SMNVEV (reference sequence). This CDR3 has 15 amino acids. The CDR3 coding sequence is TGTGCCAGCAGTACAAGAGGGCAGGGCGTAGTGGAGCAGTACTTC. Its protein is CASSTRGQGVVEQYF.

This chain connects TRBV20-1 to TRBJ1-1; D ambiguous. The CDR3 length is 14 residues. The germline CDR1 and CDR2 sequences are DFQATT and SNEGSKA (reference sequence). V dropped 1 base and J dropped 6 bases, with 15 bases sitting between them. The CDR3: CSARGEVGIPEAFF. CDR3 bases: TGCAGTGCTAGAGGGGAGGTGGGGATCCCTGAAGCTTTCTTT.

The J gene is TRBJ2-3, the V gene TRBV7-2; 10 bases are a match to TRBD2. Per the germline V gene, CDR1 is SGHTA and CDR2 is FQGNSA. The CDR3 contains 16 residues. With V trimmed by 1 base and J by 4 bases, 5 bases remained unmatched. The CDR3 sequence: CASSLGASGSADTQYF. The CDR3 nucleotides are TGTGCCAGCAGCTTAGGGGCTAGCGGGAGCGCAGATACGCAGTATTTT.

This clonotype was seen a few times. The chain is built from TRBV19 and TRBJ1-2; maybe TRBD1 (6 bases). V lost 10 bases to trimming and J lost 1 base, with 13 bases between them. Germline V CDR1 and CDR2: LNHDA, SQIVND (reference sequence). CDR3 length: 13 residues. DNA for the CDR3: TGTGCCATCGAACTGGACAGTAACTATGGCTACACCTTC. This gives the protein CAIELDSNYGYTF.

This clonotype was observed a handful of times. This chain connects TRBV19 to TRBJ2-6; the D is unclear. This CDR3 comprises 15 residues. The germline V and J ends were trimmed by 3 bases and 0 bases, with 6 bases remaining between them. Germline CDR1 reads LNHDA; CDR2 reads SQIVND (reference sequence). In DNA form, the CDR3 reads TGTGCCAGTAGTATCTACGGCTCTGGGGCCAACGTCCTGACTTTC. Translating it yields CASSIYGSGANVLTF. The whole variable domain, filled in from reference TRBV19 and TRBJ2-6, reads DGGITQSPKYLFRKEGQNVTLSCEQNLNHDAMYWYRQDPGQGLRLIYYSQIVNDFQKGDIAEGYSVSREKKESFPLTVTSAQKNPTAFYLCASSIYGSGANVLTFGAGSRLTVL.

V gene TRBV20-1 combines with J gene TRBJ2-3; TRBD2 aligns across 12 bases. The CDR3 has 14 amino acids. CDR1 is DFQATT and CDR2 is SNEGSKA in the germline V gene (reference sequence). V trimming: 3 bases; J trimming: 3 bases; junction bases outside the gene matches: 1. The CDR3 loop reads CSARTSGGTDTQYF. Here the CDR3 DNA reads TGCAGTGCTAGGACTAGCGGGGGTACAGATACGCAGTATTTT.

The genes are TRBV19 and TRBJ2-5; D may correspond to TRBD1 or TRBD2 (6 bases each). The V end was cut by 0 bases, the J end by 7 bases, with 15 bases between. Germline lookup yields CDR1 LNHDA and CDR2 SQIVND (reference sequence). The CDR3 has 15 amino acids. CDR3 amino acids: CASSIDRTAGGTQYF. CDR3 DNA sequence: TGTGCCAGTAGTATAGATCGGACAGCCGGGGGGACCCAGTACTTC.

The chain employs TRBV10-3 and TRBJ2-3, with 7 nucleotides matching TRBD1. CDR1 and CDR2 (germline): ENHRY, SYGVKD. The CDR3 length is 15 residues. Trimming cost V 8 bases and J 3 bases; bases outside gene matches: 11. CDR3 in amino acids: CAIGPMTGNTDTQYF. The CDR3 coding sequence is TGTGCCATCGGGCCCATGACAGGGAATACAGATACGCAGTATTTT.

V is TRBV27 and J is TRBJ2-1; 8 nucleotides agree with TRBD2. V was clipped by 3 bases and J by 0 bases; unmatched bases: 13. This CDR3 has 19 residues. Germline CDR1 is MNHEY and CDR2 is SMNVEV (reference sequence). CDR3 sequence reads: CASSFLASGPLSSYNEQFF. In nucleotides, the CDR3 is TGTGCCAGCAGTTTCCTGGCTAGCGGGCCACTTTCCTCCTACAATGAGCAGTTCTTC.

The sample holds a few counts of this clonotype. The gene calls are TRBV12-3 or TRBV12-4 and TRBJ2-5; no definite D call. Between the trimmed V and J ends, which lost 1 base and 5 bases, there was a span of 8 bases. This CDR3 is 13 amino acids long. This CDR3 reads CASSLGIGETQYF. For the CDR3, the DNA is TGTGCCAGCAGTTTAGGTATTGGGGAGACCCAGTACTTC.

This chain uses TRBV2 with TRBJ1-1, with D unclear. Germline V lookup: CDR1 SNHLY, CDR2 FYNNEI. V dropped 7 bases and J dropped 0 bases, with 12 bases sitting between them. The CDR3 length is 14 residues. The CDR3 sequence: CASNSNGLNTEAFF. CDR3 coding DNA: TGTGCCAGCAATTCTAATGGGTTGAACACTGAAGCTTTCTTT.

This clonotype turned up a few times. The gene calls are TRBV7-9 and TRBJ1-1; D unclear. CDR3 length: 14 residues. CDR1 and CDR2 (germline): SEHNR, FQNEAQ (reference sequence). Trimming removed 1 base at V and 6 bases at J, with 12 bases between. CDR3 residues: CASSLGKPAPEAFF. The CDR3 DNA follows: TGTGCCAGCAGCTTAGGGAAACCCGCACCTGAAGCTTTCTTT.

The sample holds a few counts of this clonotype. The rearrangement links TRBV19 to TRBJ2-1; tentatively, D is TRBD1 (5 bases). V was clipped by 6 bases and J by 0 bases, with 12 bases between them. Germline V gene lookup returns CDR1 LNHDA and CDR2 SQIVND (reference sequence). The CDR3 contains 15 residues. The CDR3 here is CASSLGASSYNEQFF. The CDR3 region has the DNA TGTGCCAGTAGCCTTGGGGCAAGCTCCTACAATGAGCAGTTCTTC.

This clonotype was seen more than once but under ten times. The chain employs TRBV7-2 and TRBJ2-3; possibly TRBD2 for D (6 bases). This CDR3 has 19 amino acids. Per the germline V gene, CDR1 is SGHTA and CDR2 is FQGNSA. The V and J ends lost 4 bases and 0 bases respectively, with 23 bases between them. The CDR3 DNA reads as TGTGCCAGCAGCTCCCCCCCCATAGGGCGGGAACCTAGCACAGATACGCAGTATTTT. It specifies CASSSPPIGREPSTDTQYF. Combining the CDR3 with reference TRBV7-2 and TRBJ2-3 gives the whole variable domain GAGVSQSPSNKVTEKGKDVELRCDPISGHTALYWYRQSLGQGLEFLIYFQGNSAPDKSGLPSDRFSAERTGGSVSTLTIQRTQQEDSAVYLCASSSPPIGREPSTDTQYFGPGTRLTVL.

The chain joins TRBV2 to TRBJ2-7; no clear D. The length of the CDR3 is 13 residues. From germline, CDR1 is SNHLY and CDR2 FYNNEI. Deletions cut 7 bases from V and 7 bases from J, with 17 bases between. In DNA, the CDR3 is TGTGCCAGCACCAGATCGAGGTTGGGGGAGCAGTACTTC. Amino acid sequence: CASTRSRLGEQYF.

The rearrangement links TRBV24-1 to TRBJ2-2, with D hard to call. The CDR3 runs 14 residues. Germline V lookup: CDR1 KGHDR, CDR2 SFDVKD. V was clipped by 4 bases and J by 4 bases, with 9 bases between them. CDR3 amino acids: CATSEDGVTGELFF. Written as DNA, the CDR3 is TGTGCCACCAGTGAGGATGGAGTCACCGGGGAGCTGTTTTTT.

V and J are TRBV6-1 and TRBJ2-7, with D possibly TRBD1 on 7 matching bases. V shed 4 bases and J shed 4 bases, with 17 bases lying between them. CDR3 length: 15 amino acids. Germline values: CDR1 MNHNS, CDR2 SASEGT. Here the CDR3 reads CASSVSRGVGYEQYF. CDR3 DNA: TGTGCCAGCAGTGTTTCCAGGGGGGTGGGGTACGAGCAGTACTTC.

This clonotype was detected only a few times. This chain connects TRBV25-1 to TRBJ2-1; D ambiguous. The CDR3 runs to 12 residues. The germline V gene has CDR1 MGHDK and CDR2 SYGVNS. The V end lost 4 bases, the J end lost 8 bases, and 9 bases lay between the germline ends. CDR3 amino acids: CASSVLIHEQFF. CDR3 sequence (DNA): TGTGCCAGCAGTGTACTCATCCATGAGCAGTTCTTC.

J is TRBJ2-7 and V is TRBV7-9; D may be TRBD1 (5 bases). Germline CDR1 SEHNR, CDR2 FQNEAQ (reference sequence). The length of the CDR3 is 12 residues. V was pared by 3 bases and J by 3 bases, with 6 bases between. CDR3 loop: CASSFQGYEQYF. The DNA for the CDR3 is TGTGCCAGCAGCTTCCAGGGCTACGAGCAGTACTTC. Full variable domain (missing parts from reference TRBV7-9 and TRBJ2-7): DTGVSQNPRHKITKRGQNVTFRCDPISEHNRLYWYRQTLGQGPEFLTYFQNEAQLEKSRLLSDRFSAERPKGSFSTLEIQRTEQGDSAMYLCASSFQGYEQYFGPGTRLTVT.

This chain connects TRBV4-3 to TRBJ2-5; 7 bases agree with TRBD1. This CDR3 is built from 17 residues. The trim removed 4 bases at V and 1 base at J, leaving 12 bases unmatched. Germline V lookup: CDR1 LGHNA, CDR2 YSLEER. The CDR3 coding sequence is TGCGCCAGCAGCCTCACAGGGGCAGGGGCGATCCAAGAGACCCAGTACTTC. Residues: CASSLTGAGAIQETQYF.